This T cell receptor (beta chain) was sequenced in a study of beta chain features in type 1 diabetes. The wider study: Examination spanned approximately 110 million sorted cells from all samples.

Overall study findings and caveats: The similarity of naive, central memory and Treg TCRB repertoires appeared greater among patients than among healthy donors.

The study reverse transcribed the entire isolated RNA, so it sequenced expressed TCRB transcripts. TCRdb's table, derived via immunoSEQ multiplex PCR, lists solely in-frame clones and lacks some. The table records fewer than 400,000 clones, approximately 8.2% of them present only once. A word on this clone: The antigen is undetermined.

Based on CD45RO/CCR7/CD25/CD127/CD95/CD27, CD4+ regulatory, stem cell-like memory, naive and central memory cells were sorted. Populations isolated by sorting all had purity greater than 95%. Germline CDR1 SGHVS, CDR2 FQNEAQ. V was clipped by 5 bases and J by 8 bases, with 21 bases between them. CDR3 length: 16 residues. The clonotype was recovered from a woman aged 18 to 35 in good health. Sequenced: central memory CD4+ T cells from blood. The chain joins TRBV7-8 to TRBJ1-4; no definite D call. CDR3 in DNA: TGTGCCAGCAGCAAGGGTACGGAGTTCAATCAGGAAAAACTGTTTTTT. Its protein product is CASSKGTEFNQEKLFF.